The 18 T cell receptor beta chains below were found in one sample sequenced in a study of shared clonotypes between healthy human individuals. This table comes from immunoSEQ multiplex PCR, and its TCRdb copy is limited to in-frame clones, with some not included. The table includes some 700,000 clones, 90% detected once. The sample consisted of memory CD8+ T cells from PBMCs. Stated subset: CD45RO+ cells pooled with CCR7-negative TemRA cells. All receptors derive from a man in his late teens or twenties in good health. Some clones in this sample may be carry-over from other donors' samples.

This sequence joins TRBV14 and TRBJ2-1; D call uncertain. There are 13 residues in the CDR3. V lost 4 bases and J 5 bases, leaving 9 bases between the germline ends. The germline CDR1 and CDR2 sequences are SGHDN and FVKESK. CDR3 in amino acids: CASSLYFNNEQFF. The CDR3 nucleotides read TGTGCCAGCAGCCTCTATTTCAACAATGAGCAGTTCTTC.

The chain links TRBV21-1 to TRBJ2-1; TRBD2, the table's D call, was not compared with the DNA. TRBV21-1 is a listed pseudogene. This CDR3 comprises 13 residues. In nucleotides, the CDR3 is TGTGCCAGCAGCAAAGGCGGCGCCCATGAGCAGTTCTTC. It encodes CASSKGGAHEQFF.

The V and J genes are TRBV9 and TRBJ2-1; 8 nucleotides match TRBD2. Germline V gene lookup returns CDR1 SGDLS and CDR2 YYNGEE. This CDR3 spans 14 amino acids. J was trimmed by 8 bases and V by 3 bases; bases with no gene match: 7. DNA of the CDR3: TGTGCCAGCAGCGCGAGCGGGAGAGGTGATGAGCAGTTCTTC. It translates to CASSASGRGDEQFF.

This rearrangement joins TRBV7-6 to TRBJ2-1; 16 bases are a match to TRBD2. The CDR3 has 21 residues. CDR1 is SGHVS, CDR2 FNYEAQ, per germline. V lost 5 bases to trimming and J lost 4 bases; unmatched junction nucleotides: 17. The CDR3 DNA reads TGTGCCAGCAGCCGATCAGGGGCGGGAGGGACTAGCGGGAGGGGATACAATGAGCAGTTCTTC. It specifies CASSRSGAGGTSGRGYNEQFF. Combining the CDR3 with reference TRBV7-6 and TRBJ2-1 gives the whole variable domain GAGVSQSPRYKVTKRGQDVALRCDPISGHVSLYWYRQALGQGPEFLTYFNYEAQQDKSGLPNDRFSAERPEGSISTLTIQRTEQRDSAMYRCASSRSGAGGTSGRGYNEQFFGPGTRLTVL.

The V call is TRBV5-6, the J call TRBJ2-7; D call uncertain. This CDR3 has 13 residues. V shed 1 base and J shed 2 bases, with 7 bases lying between them. Germline V gene data show CDR1 as SGHDT and CDR2 as YYEEEE. Here the CDR3 reads CASSLSRPYEQYF. CDR3 DNA sequence: TGTGCCAGCAGCTTGAGCCGTCCCTACGAGCAGTACTTC.

The chain combines TRBV14 with TRBJ2-2, with 7 positions matching TRBD2. The CDR3 has 17 amino acids. Germline values: CDR1 SGHDN, CDR2 FVKESK. V gave up 0 bases and J gave up 6 bases; unmatched junction bases: 10. DNA of the CDR3: TGTGCCAGCAGCCAAGAGCCACGGCTGGCGGGAGCCGGGGAGCTGTTTTTT. Translated, it gives CASSQEPRLAGAGELFF.

The chain joins TRBV5-1 to TRBJ2-3; TRBD2 matches 7 bases. V dropped 1 base and J dropped 2; count of bases not matched to a gene: 7. CDR1 is SGHRS, CDR2 YFSETQ, per germline. The CDR3 extends over 16 amino acids. The CDR3: CASSLIGLVDTDTQYF. The DNA for the CDR3 is TGCGCCAGCAGCTTGATAGGACTAGTCGACACAGATACGCAGTATTTT.

The chain has TRBV28 and TRBJ2-3; a weak D match, TRBD2 (5 bases). The CDR3 has 15 amino acids. Germline CDR1 and CDR2: MDHEN and SYDVKM. Trimming pared 1 base from V and 3 bases from J, leaving 11 bases between. The DNA for the CDR3 is TGTGCCAGCAGTTTATACCGGGGTGGGACAGATACGCAGTATTTT. As protein: CASSLYRGGTDTQYF.

This chain links TRBV27 with TRBJ2-6, with 8 bases matching TRBD1. V was pared by 3 bases and J by 0 bases, with 4 bases of the junction left unmatched. Germline CDR1 is MNHEY and CDR2 is SMNVEV (reference sequence). This CDR3 region has 17 residues. The CDR3 DNA reads TGTGCCAGCAGTTTCGACAGGGGAGACTCTGGGGCCAACGTCCTGACTTTC. Residues: CASSFDRGDSGANVLTF. The variable domain in full, with the rest retrieved from reference TRBV27 and TRBJ2-6, is EAQVTQNPRYLITVTGKKLTVTCSQNMNHEYMSWYRQDPGLGLRQIYYSMNVEVTDKGDVPEGYKVSRKEKRNFPLILESPSPNQTSLYFCASSFDRGDSGANVLTFGAGSRLTVL.

The V and J genes are TRBV5-8 and TRBJ1-3; possibly TRBD1 for D (6 bases). CDR3 size: 16 residues. Trimming removed 1 base at V and 0 bases at J, with 11 bases between. Germline V gene data show CDR1 as SGHTS and CDR2 as YDEGEE. The CDR3 spells CASSLRGVPSGNTIYF. CDR3 DNA: TGTGCCAGCAGCTTGAGGGGGGTCCCCTCTGGAAACACCATATATTTT.

The chain recombines TRBV10-2 with TRBJ1-2; D not resolved. The germline V gene encodes CDR1 WSHSY and CDR2 SAAADI. V lost 0 bases to trimming and J lost 10 bases, with 6 bases between them. The CDR3 sequence is 11 residues long. The CDR3 region is CASSESAVYTF. The DNA of the CDR3 is TGCGCCAGCAGTGAGTCAGCTGTCTACACCTTC.

This clone occurred a few times. This chain joins TRBV7-3 and TRBJ2-7; D might be TRBD1 or TRBD2, each matching 6 bases. The CDR3 extends over 14 amino acids. Trimming removed 1 base at V and 3 bases at J, with 10 bases between. In germline, CDR1 is SGHTA, CDR2 FQGTGA. The CDR3 loop reads CASSLIGGIYEQYF. Here the CDR3 DNA reads TGTGCCAGCAGCTTAATAGGGGGGATCTACGAGCAGTACTTC.

V and J are TRBV5-6 and TRBJ2-1; TRBD2 matches at 9 bases. This CDR3 comprises 14 residues. The germline gives CDR1 SGHDT, CDR2 YYEEEE. After removal of 2 bases from V and 8 bases from J, the junction contained 5 bases not matched to a gene. Written as DNA, the CDR3 is TGTGCCAGCAGCTTAGGGACTAGCCTTTATGAGCAGTTCTTC. As protein: CASSLGTSLYEQFF.

The chain combines TRBV19 with TRBJ2-2, with 9 bases lining up with TRBD2. Losses at the gene ends were 3 bases for V and 5 bases for J; bases not matched to a gene: 7. Germline values: CDR1 LNHDA, CDR2 SQIVND (reference sequence). The CDR3 runs to 16 residues. The CDR3 sequence: CASSIGSGSGTGELFF. In DNA, the CDR3 is TGTGCCAGTAGTATCGGTAGCGGGAGCGGGACCGGGGAGCTGTTTTTT.

This chain joins TRBV30 and TRBJ1-1; no reliable D call. CDR1 and CDR2 (germline): GTSNPN, SVGIG (reference sequence). The CDR3 covers 11 residues. The V gene lost 2 bases and the J gene lost 5 bases, with 6 bases spanning the gap. The CDR3 nucleotides read TGTGCCTGGAGTTGGGAGACTGAAGCTTTCTTT. Its translation: CAWSWETEAFF. The full variable domain, rest sourced from reference TRBV30 and TRBJ1-1, is SQTIHQWPATLVQPVGSPLSLECTVEGTSNPNLYWYRQAAGRGLQLLFYSVGIGQISSEVPQNLSASRPQDRQFILSSKKLLLSDSGFYLCAWSWETEAFFGQGTRLTVV.

This clone was picked up one time. This chain uses TRBV2 with TRBJ2-3; D call uncertain. The V and J ends lost 1 base and 4 bases respectively, with 6 bases between them. The CDR3 extends over 13 amino acids. The germline V gene has CDR1 SNHLY and CDR2 FYNNEI. As DNA, the CDR3 is TGTGCCAGCAGTGAAGGTGACGCAGATACGCAGTATTTT. Amino acids: CASSEGDADTQYF. Together with reference TRBV2 and TRBJ2-3, the CDR3 gives the full variable domain: EPEVTQTPSHQVTQMGQEVILRCVPISNHLYFYWYRQILGQKVEFLVSFYNNEISEKSEIFDDQFSVERPDGSNFTLKIRSTKLEDSAMYFCASSEGDADTQYFGPGTRLTVL.

The chain links TRBV5-1 to TRBJ2-5; D gene unclear. Deletions cut 2 bases from V and 4 bases from J, with 21 bases between. Germline V lookup: CDR1 SGHRS, CDR2 YFSETQ. The CDR3 is 17 amino acids. Here the CDR3 reads CASSFTVRTLSGETQYF. The CDR3 region has the DNA TGCGCCAGCAGCTTTACCGTCCGGACCCTTTCTGGAGAGACCCAGTACTTC. The full variable domain, completed using reference TRBV5-1 and TRBJ2-5, is KAGVTQTPRYLIKTRGQQVTLSCSPISGHRSVSWYQQTPGQGLQFLFEYFSETQRNKGNFPGRFSGRQFSNSRSEMNVSTLELGDSALYLCASSFTVRTLSGETQYFGPGTRLLVL.

J is TRBJ2-1 and V is TRBV6-1, with D perhaps TRBD1 (6 bases). V shed 4 bases and J shed 5 bases, with 12 bases lying between them. Germline V gene data show CDR1 as MNHNS and CDR2 as SASEGT. This CDR3 comprises 14 residues. CDR3 amino acids: CASSAYRTDNEQFF. The CDR3 nucleotides are TGTGCCAGCAGTGCTTATAGGACAGACAATGAGCAGTTCTTC.